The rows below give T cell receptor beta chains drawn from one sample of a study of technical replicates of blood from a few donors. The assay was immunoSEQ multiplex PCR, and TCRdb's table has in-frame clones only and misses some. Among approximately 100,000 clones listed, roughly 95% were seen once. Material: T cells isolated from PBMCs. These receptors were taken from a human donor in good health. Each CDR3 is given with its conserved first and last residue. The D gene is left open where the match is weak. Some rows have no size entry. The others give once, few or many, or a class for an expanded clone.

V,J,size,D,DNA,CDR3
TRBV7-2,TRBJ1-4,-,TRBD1,TGTGCCAGCAGCCGCGACAGGGGGCAGAGAGGGGCTAATGAAAAACTGTTTTTT,CASSRDRGQRGANEKLFF
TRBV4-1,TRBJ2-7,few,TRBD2,TGCGCCAGCAGCCAAGAGCTAGCGGGGACGACCTACGAGCAGTACTTC,CASSQELAGTTYEQYF
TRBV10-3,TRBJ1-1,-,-,TGTGCCATCAGTGAGTCGATAGGGGTCACTGAAGCTTTCTTT,CAISESIGVTEAFF
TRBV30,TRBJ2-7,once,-,TGTGCCTGGAGTCCCCGGGATTATAAACGAACCTACGAGCAGTACTTC,CAWSPRDYKRTYEQYF
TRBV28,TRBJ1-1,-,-,TGTGCCAGCAGTTTTTCGAGAACTGAAGCTTTCTTT,CASSFSRTEAFF
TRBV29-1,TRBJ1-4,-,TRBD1,TGCAGCGTTGTGTCCATCAGGGGGGTTGGTGAAAAACTGTTTTTT,CSVVSIRGVGEKLFF
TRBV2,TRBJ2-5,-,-,TGTGCCAGCAGTGAGGCGGCCACAACCGCGTTCGAGACCCAGTACTTC,CASSEAATTAFETQYF
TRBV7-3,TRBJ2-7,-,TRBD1,TGTGCCAGCAGCGATACAGGGGGAAGTGTGTACGAGCAGTACTTC,CASSDTGGSVYEQYF
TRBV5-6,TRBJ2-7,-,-,TGTGCCAGCAGCCTGGAAGGGGCGCGGTACGAGCAGTACTTC,CASSLEGARYEQYF
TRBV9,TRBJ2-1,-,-,TGTGCCAGCAGCGTAGCTGGGGGCCAGGTGCCGGATGAGCAGTTCTTC,CASSVAGGQVPDEQFF
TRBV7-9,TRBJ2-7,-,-,TGTGCCAGCAGCCAGACAGTTGACGGGAGACACGAGCAGTACTTC,CASSQTVDGRHEQYF
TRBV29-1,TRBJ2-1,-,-,TGCAGTGGGATTGAGGGCCGTGAGCAGTTCTTC,CSGIEGREQFF
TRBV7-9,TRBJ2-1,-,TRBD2,TGTGCCGGGGGGGACTTGGACAATGAGCAGTTCTTC,CAGGDLDNEQFF
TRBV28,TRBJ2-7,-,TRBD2,TGTGCCAGCAGTCCGGGACTAGCTCGCACCTACGAGCAGTACTTC,CASSPGLARTYEQYF
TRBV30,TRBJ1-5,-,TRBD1,TGTGCCTGCCGACAGGGGAGTGGCACAGATACGCAGCATTTT,CACRQGSGTDTQHF
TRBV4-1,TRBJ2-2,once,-,TGCGCCAGCAGTCTAGCTATCACCGGGGAGCTGTTTTTT,CASSLAITGELFF
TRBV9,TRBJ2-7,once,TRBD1,TGTGCCAGCAACGAGGACGGGGACAGGGGCCACGAGCAGTACTTC,CASNEDGDRGHEQYF